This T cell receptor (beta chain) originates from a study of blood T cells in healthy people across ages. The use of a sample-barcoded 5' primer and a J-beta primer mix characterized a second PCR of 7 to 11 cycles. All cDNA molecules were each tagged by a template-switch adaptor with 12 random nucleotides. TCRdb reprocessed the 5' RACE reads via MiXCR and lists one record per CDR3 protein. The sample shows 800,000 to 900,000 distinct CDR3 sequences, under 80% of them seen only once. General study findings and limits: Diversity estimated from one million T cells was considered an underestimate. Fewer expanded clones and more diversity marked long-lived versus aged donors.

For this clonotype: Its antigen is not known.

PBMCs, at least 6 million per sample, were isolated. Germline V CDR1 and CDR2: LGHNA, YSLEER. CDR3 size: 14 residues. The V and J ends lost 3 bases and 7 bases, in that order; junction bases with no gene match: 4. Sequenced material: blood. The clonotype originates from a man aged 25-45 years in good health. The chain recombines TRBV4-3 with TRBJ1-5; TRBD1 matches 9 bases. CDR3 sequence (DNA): TGCGCCAGCAGCCACGGACAGGGGCGGCAGCCCCAGCATTTT. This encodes CASSHGQGRQPQHF.